This is a list of T cell receptor beta chains from one sample in a study of blood T cell repertoires in COVID-19. Assay used: immunoSEQ multiplex PCR; TCRdb lists only in-frame clones, some missing. The sample holds 110,000 to 150,000 clones, around 80% seen once. The sample was PBMCs or T cells enriched from blood (not recorded which). All receptors derive from a woman aged 50 to 60 who had recovered from COVID-19. CDR3s leave out the opening cysteine and the closing phenylalanine or tryptophan. The order of the fields is J gene, V gene, D gene, clone size, CDR3 protein. D genes are given only for firm matches. Expanded clones are given a class, and other clones once, few, many or no size at all.

TRBJ2-3 | TRBV12-5 | TRBD2 | NA | ASGRTSGDTQY
TRBJ2-1 | TRBV4-2 | TRBD2 | NA | ASSQTSGGANEQF
TRBJ1-2 | TRBV19 | NA | many | ASSIEVSTGGSGLNYGYT
TRBJ2-3 | TRBV5-4 | NA | NA | ASSLMGLSTDTQY
TRBJ2-5 | TRBV5-5 | NA | NA | ASSPGGETQY
TRBJ2-7 | TRBV10-3 | NA | many | ATRADPGGYEQY
TRBJ1-1 | TRBV5-1 | TRBD1 | NA | ASSLAGGGFVTEAF
TRBJ1-4 | TRBV2 | NA | NA | ASQQTGVATNEKLF
TRBJ1-2 | TRBV11-2 | NA | NA | ASSTRGGYGYT
TRBJ1-5 | TRBV19 | TRBD1 | NA | ASSIYRGNNQPQH
TRBJ2-1 | TRBV7-8 | TRBD1 | NA | ASSYLGQGGSNEQF
TRBJ1-1 | TRBV12-3/TRBV12-4 | TRBD1 | few | ASSPQTGTQAF
TRBJ2-3 | TRBV28 | NA | NA | ASSPWTVDTQY
TRBJ1-4 | TRBV6-5 | TRBD1 | NA | ASTGTGGEKLF
TRBJ1-6 | TRBV2 | TRBD1 | NA | ASSGLGQGNSPLH
TRBJ1-5 | TRBV28 | NA | NA | ASYKLQGIQPQH
TRBJ1-4 | TRBV5-4 | TRBD1 | NA | ASSLDRGHNEKLF
TRBJ1-6 | TRBV7-9 | NA | NA | ASSLGRDYNSPLH
TRBJ1-2 | TRBV18 | NA | few | ASSPDYGYT
TRBJ2-7 | TRBV11-2 | NA | NA | ASSLVASYEQY
TRBJ2-5 | TRBV16 | NA | few | ASSRRVGEGETQY
TRBJ1-1 | TRBV29-1 | NA | NA | SVGASEAF
TRBJ2-2 | TRBV7-2 | NA | NA | ASSDGQNTGELF
TRBJ1-5 | TRBV27 | NA | NA | ASSLSGVGNQPQH
TRBJ1-2 | TRBV12-3/TRBV12-4 | TRBD1 | NA | ASSFDRGNGYT
TRBJ1-4 | TRBV19 | NA | NA | ASSISRNEKLF
TRBJ1-1 | TRBV2 | TRBD1 | once | ASSIGQGRLGNTEAF
TRBJ2-7 | TRBV5-1 | NA | many | ASSLAVTGQGEQY
TRBJ1-5 | TRBV7-6 | TRBD1 | NA | ASSPLDRGRGQPQH
TRBJ1-5 | TRBV6-5 | NA | NA | ASRGGGNQPQH
TRBJ2-1 | TRBV4-1 | TRBD2 | few | ASSHTGTRGNEQF
TRBJ2-1 | TRBV28 | NA | NA | ASTPGRGDEQF
TRBJ1-6 | TRBV2 | NA | once | ASITASLSNSPLH
TRBJ1-2 | TRBV11-2 | NA | NA | ASSLRPATANYGYT
TRBJ1-2 | TRBV3-1/TRBV3-2 | NA | NA | ASSPAGGGYT
TRBJ1-2 | TRBV7-9 | TRBD1 | few | ASSKSDRGRGYT
TRBJ1-5 | TRBV19 | NA | NA | ASTRTVGGNQPQH
TRBJ2-5 | TRBV6-6 | TRBD1 | few | ASSTGVQETQY
TRBJ2-3 | TRBV7-2 | TRBD2 | once | ASSRLAGGITDTQY
TRBJ1-2 | TRBV5-6 | TRBD1 | NA | ASSFGQGLVYGYT